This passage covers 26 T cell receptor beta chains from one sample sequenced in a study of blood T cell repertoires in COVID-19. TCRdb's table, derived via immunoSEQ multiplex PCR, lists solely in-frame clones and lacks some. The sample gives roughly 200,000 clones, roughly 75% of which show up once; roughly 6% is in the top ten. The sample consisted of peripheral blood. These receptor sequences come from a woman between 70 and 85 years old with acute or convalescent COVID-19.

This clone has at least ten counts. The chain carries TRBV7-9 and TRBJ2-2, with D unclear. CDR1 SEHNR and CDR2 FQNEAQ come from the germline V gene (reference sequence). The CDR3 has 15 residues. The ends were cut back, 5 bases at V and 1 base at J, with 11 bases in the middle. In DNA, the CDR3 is TGTGCCAGCAGCCCAACCACGGTGAACACCGGGGAGCTGTTTTTT. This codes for CASSPTTVNTGELFF.

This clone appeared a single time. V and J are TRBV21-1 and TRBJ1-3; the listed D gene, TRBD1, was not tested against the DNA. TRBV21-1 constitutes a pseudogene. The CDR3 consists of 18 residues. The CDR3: CASSKGRTGPHSGNTIYF. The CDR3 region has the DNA TGTGCCAGCAGCAAAGGTCGGACAGGGCCCCATTCTGGAAACACCATATATTTT.

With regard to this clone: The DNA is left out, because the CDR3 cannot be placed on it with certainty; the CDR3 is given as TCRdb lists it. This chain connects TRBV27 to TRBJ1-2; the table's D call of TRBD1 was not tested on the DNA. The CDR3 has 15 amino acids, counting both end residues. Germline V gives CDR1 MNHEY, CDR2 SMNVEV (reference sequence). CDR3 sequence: CASSFLAGGNYGYTF.

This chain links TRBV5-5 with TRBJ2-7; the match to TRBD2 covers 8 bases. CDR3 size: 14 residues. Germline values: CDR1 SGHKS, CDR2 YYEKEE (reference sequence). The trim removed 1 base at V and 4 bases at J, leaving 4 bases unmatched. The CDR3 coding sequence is TGTGCCAGCAGCTTGCCGGGAGGGGGATACGAGCAGTACTTC. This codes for CASSLPGGGYEQYF.

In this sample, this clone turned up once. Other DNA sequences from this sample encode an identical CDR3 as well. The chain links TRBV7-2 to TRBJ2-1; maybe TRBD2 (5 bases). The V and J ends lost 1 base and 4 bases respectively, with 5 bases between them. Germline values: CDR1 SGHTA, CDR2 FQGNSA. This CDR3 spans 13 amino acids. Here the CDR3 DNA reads TGTGCCAGCAGCTTAGGACTATACAATGAGCAGTTCTTC. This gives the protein CASSLGLYNEQFF.

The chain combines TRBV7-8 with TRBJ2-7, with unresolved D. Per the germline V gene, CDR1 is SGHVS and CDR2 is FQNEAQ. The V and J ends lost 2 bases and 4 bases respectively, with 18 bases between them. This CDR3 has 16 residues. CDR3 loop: CASSLNAGTWAYEQYF. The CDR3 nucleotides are TGTGCCAGCAGCTTAAACGCAGGAACTTGGGCATACGAGCAGTACTTC. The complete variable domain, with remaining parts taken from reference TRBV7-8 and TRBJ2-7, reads GAGVSQSPRYKVAKRGQDVALRCDPISGHVSLFWYQQALGQGPEFLTYFQNEAQLDKSGLPSDRFFAERPEGSVSTLKIQRTQQEDSAVYLCASSLNAGTWAYEQYFGPGTRLTVT.

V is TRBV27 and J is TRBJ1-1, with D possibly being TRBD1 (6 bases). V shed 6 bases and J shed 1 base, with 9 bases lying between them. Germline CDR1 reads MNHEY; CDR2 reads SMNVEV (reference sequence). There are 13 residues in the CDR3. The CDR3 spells CASRPGQNTEAFF. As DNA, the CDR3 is TGTGCCAGCAGGCCGGGACAGAACACTGAAGCTTTCTTT.

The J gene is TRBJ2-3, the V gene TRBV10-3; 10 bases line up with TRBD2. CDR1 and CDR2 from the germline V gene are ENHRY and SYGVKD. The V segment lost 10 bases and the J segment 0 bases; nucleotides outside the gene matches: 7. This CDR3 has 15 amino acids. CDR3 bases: TGTGCCAGCACTGGGACTAGCGCTAGCACAGATACGCAGTATTTT. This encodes CASTGTSASTDTQYF.

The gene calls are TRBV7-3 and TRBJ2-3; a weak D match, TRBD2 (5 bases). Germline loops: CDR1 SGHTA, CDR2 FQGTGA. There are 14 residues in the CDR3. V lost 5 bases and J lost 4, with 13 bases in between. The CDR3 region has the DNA TGTGCCAGCAGCGGAGGAAGGACTGCAGATACGCAGTATTTT. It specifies CASSGGRTADTQYF.

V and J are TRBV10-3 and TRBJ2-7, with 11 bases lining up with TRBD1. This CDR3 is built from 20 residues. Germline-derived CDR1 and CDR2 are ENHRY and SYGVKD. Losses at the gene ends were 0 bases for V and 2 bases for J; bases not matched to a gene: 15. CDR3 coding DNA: TGTGCCATCAGTGAGTCGTGGACAGGGGGCGGGAAGCGGGCCGCCTACGAGCAGTACTTC. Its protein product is CAISESWTGGGKRAAYEQYF.

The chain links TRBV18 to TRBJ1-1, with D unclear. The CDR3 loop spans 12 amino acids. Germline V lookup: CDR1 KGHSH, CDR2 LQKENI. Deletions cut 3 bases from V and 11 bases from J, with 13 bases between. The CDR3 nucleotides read TGTGCCAGCTCACCCGACCGGGATAGGGCTTTCTTT. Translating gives CASSPDRDRAFF.

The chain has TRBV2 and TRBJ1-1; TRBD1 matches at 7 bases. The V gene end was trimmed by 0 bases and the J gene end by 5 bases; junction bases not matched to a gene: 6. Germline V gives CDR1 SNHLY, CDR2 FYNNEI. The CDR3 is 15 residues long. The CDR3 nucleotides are TGTGCCAGCAGTGAAGCGCCGAAGACAGGGACTGAAGCTTTCTTT. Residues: CASSEAPKTGTEAFF.

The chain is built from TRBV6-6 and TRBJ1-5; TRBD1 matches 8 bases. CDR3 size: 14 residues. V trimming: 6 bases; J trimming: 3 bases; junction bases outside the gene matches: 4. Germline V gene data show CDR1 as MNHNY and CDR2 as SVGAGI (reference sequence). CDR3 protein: CASSWTGNNQPQHF. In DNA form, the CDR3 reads TGTGCCAGCAGCTGGACAGGGAACAATCAGCCCCAGCATTTT.

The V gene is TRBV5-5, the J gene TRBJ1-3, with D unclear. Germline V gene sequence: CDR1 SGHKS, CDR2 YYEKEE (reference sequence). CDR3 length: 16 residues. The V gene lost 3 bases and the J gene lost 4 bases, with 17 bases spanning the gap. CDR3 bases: TGTGCCAGCAGCTCGACAAAGTCCTCATCCGGAAACACCATATATTTT. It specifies CASSSTKSSSGNTIYF.

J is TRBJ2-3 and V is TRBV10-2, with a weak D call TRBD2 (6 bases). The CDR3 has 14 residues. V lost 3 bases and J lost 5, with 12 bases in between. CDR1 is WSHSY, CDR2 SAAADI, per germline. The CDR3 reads CASSDGRGEDTQYF. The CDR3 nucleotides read TGCGCCAGCAGTGATGGGCGGGGCGAAGATACGCAGTATTTT.

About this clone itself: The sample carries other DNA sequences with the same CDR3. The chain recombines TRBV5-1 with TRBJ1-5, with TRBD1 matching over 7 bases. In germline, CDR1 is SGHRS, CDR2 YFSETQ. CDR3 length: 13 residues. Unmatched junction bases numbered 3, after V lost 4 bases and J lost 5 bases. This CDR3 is CASSPDRDQPQHF. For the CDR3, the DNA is TGCGCCAGCAGCCCTGACAGGGATCAGCCCCAGCATTTT.

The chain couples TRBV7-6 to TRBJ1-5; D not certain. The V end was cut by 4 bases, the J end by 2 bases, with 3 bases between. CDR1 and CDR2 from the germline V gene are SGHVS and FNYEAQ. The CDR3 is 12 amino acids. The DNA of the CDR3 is TGTGCCAGCAGCTCCGGCAATCAGCCCCAGCATTTT. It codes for CASSSGNQPQHF.

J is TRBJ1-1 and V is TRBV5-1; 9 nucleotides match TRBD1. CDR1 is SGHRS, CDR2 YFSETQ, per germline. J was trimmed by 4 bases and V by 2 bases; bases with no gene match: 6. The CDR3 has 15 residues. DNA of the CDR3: TGCGCCAGCAGCTTAGAACAGGGGGCCTCCACTGAAGCTTTCTTT. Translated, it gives CASSLEQGASTEAFF.

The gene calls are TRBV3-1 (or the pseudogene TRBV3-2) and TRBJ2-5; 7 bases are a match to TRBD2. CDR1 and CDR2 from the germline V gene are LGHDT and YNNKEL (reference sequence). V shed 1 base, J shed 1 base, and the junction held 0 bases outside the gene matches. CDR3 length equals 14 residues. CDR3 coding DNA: TGTGCCAGCAGCCAAGGACTAGCCCAAGAGACCCAGTACTTC. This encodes CASSQGLAQETQYF.

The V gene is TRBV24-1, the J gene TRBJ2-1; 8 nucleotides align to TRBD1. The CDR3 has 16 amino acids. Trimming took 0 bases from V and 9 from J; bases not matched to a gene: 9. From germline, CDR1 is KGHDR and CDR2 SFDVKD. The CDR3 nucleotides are TGTGCCACCAGTGATTTGTCGGCAGGGGGCTTCTTTGAGCAGTTCTTC. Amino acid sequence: CATSDLSAGGFFEQFF.

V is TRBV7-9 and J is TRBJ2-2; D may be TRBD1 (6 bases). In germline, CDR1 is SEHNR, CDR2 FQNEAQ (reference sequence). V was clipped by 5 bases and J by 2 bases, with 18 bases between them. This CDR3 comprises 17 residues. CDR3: CASSHSLDRRNTGELFF. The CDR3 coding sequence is TGTGCCAGCAGCCATAGCCTAGACAGGCGAAACACCGGGGAGCTGTTTTTT.

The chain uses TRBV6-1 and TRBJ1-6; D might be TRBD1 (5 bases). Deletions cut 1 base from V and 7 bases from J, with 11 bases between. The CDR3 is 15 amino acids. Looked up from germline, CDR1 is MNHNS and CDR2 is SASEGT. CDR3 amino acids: CASSEGNRPNSPLHF. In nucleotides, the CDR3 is TGTGCCAGCAGTGAAGGTAACAGGCCGAATTCACCCCTCCACTTT.

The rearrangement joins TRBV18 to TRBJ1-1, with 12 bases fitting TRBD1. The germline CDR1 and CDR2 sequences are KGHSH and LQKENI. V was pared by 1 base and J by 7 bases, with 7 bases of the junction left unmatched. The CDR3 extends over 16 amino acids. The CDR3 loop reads CASSPLGTGGDLEAFF. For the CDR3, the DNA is TGTGCCAGCTCACCACTGGGGACAGGGGGCGACCTTGAAGCTTTCTTT.

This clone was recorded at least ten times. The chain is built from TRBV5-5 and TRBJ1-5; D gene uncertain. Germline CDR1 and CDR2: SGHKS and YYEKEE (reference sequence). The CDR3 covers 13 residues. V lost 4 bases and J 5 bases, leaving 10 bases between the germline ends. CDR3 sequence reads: CASSPAVDQPQHF. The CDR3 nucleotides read TGTGCCAGCAGCCCTGCGGTGGATCAGCCCCAGCATTTT.

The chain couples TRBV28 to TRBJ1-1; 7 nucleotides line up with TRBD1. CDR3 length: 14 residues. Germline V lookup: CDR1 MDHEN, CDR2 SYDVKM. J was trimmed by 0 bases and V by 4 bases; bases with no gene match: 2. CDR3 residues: CASSSGTVNTEAFF. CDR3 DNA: TGTGCCAGCAGTTCCGGGACAGTGAACACTGAAGCTTTCTTT.

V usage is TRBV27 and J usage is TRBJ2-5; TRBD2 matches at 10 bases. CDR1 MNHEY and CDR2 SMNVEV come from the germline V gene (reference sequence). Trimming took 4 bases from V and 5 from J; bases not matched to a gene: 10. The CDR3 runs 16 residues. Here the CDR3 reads CASSSWTSGREETQYF. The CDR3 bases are TGTGCCAGCAGTTCGTGGACTAGCGGTCGGGAGGAGACCCAGTACTTC.